A selection of T cell receptor beta chains follows, all from one sample in a study of blood T cell repertoires in COVID-19. The assay was immunoSEQ multiplex PCR, and TCRdb's table has in-frame clones only and misses some. The sample shows some 120,000 clones, 80% to 90% of them seen only once. The specimen sequenced was peripheral blood. The receptor source for this set is a man aged 65 to 85 with active or convalescent COVID-19. Both conserved end residues are part of each CDR3. D genes are given only for firm matches. Expanded clones get a size class; other rows say once, few or many, or leave the size out.

TRBV15	TRBJ2-7	NA	NA	TGTGCCACCAGCAGAGTGGCTTATCAAGTCTACGAGCAGTACTTC	CATSRVAYQVYEQYF
TRBV29-1	TRBJ1-4	NA	NA	TGCAGCGTGCCCGGACTTAACACTGAAAAACTGTTTTTT	CSVPGLNTEKLFF
TRBV11-2	TRBJ1-5	NA	TRBD1	TGTGCCAGCAGCTTAGCACCCCACGGACAGGGTAATCAGCCCCAGCATTTT	CASSLAPHGQGNQPQHF
TRBV15	TRBJ1-5	NA	TRBD1	TGTGCCACCGGGACAGGGAACCAGCCCCAGCATTTT	CATGTGNQPQHF
TRBV15	TRBJ2-7	NA	TRBD2	TGTGCCACCAGCAGAGTTACCGGACTAGCGGGAGACTACGAGCAGTACTTC	CATSRVTGLAGDYEQYF
TRBV27	TRBJ2-3	NA	NA	TGTGCCAGCAGTTTGCGGATATCTAGCACAGATACGCAGTATTTT	CASSLRISSTDTQYF
TRBV5-6	TRBJ2-5	NA	TRBD2	TGTGCCAGCAGCCCTGCTGGACTAGCGGGAGGGGGAGAGACCCAGTACTTC	CASSPAGLAGGGETQYF
TRBV24-1	TRBJ2-3	NA	NA	TGTGCCACCAGCCGTAGGGGGGGAGTGGGCACAGATACGCAGTATTTT	CATSRRGGVGTDTQYF
TRBV28	TRBJ2-7	NA	TRBD2	TGTGCCAGCAGCCCCCTAATGAATAGCGGGAGGGCCAGCGAGCAGTACTTC	CASSPLMNSGRASEQYF
TRBV27	TRBJ1-2	NA	TRBD1	TGTGCCAGCAGTCCTGTCGGGGACAGGAGGACCAACTATGGCTACACCTTC	CASSPVGDRRTNYGYTF
TRBV7-8	TRBJ2-3	NA	TRBD1	TGTGCCAGCTCCGCGACAGGGGGCCACACAGATACGCAGTATTTT	CASSATGGHTDTQYF
TRBV6-6	TRBJ2-1	NA	TRBD2	TGTGCCAGCAGTTATGGGCTAGCGGGGACCAATGAGCAGTTCTTC	CASSYGLAGTNEQFF
TRBV7-2	TRBJ2-5	NA	NA	TGTGCCAGCAGTTATTCTGACAGGCCAGTAGAGACCCAGTACTTC	CASSYSDRPVETQYF
TRBV5-4	TRBJ2-7	NA	NA	TGTGCCAGCAGCCCGGGGGGACAGGTCCTGAGATCTTACGAGCAGTACTTC	CASSPGGQVLRSYEQYF
TRBV30	TRBJ2-2	NA	NA	TGTGCCTGGAGGGCGGGACTCTACACCGGGGAGCTGTTTTTT	CAWRAGLYTGELFF
TRBV27	TRBJ1-1	NA	TRBD1	TGTGCCAGCAGCCGCCCGGGACAGCTGAACACTGAAGCTTTCTTT	CASSRPGQLNTEAFF
TRBV29-1	TRBJ2-1	NA	TRBD2	TGCAGCGTGCAACGACTAGCGGGAGAGGTAGGCAATGAGCAGTTCTTC	CSVQRLAGEVGNEQFF
TRBV4-1	TRBJ1-1	NA	TRBD1	TGCGCCAGCAGCCCCCCACCTCAGGGGGCGGGTGAAGCTTTCTTT	CASSPPPQGAGEAFF
TRBV2	TRBJ1-2	NA	TRBD1	TGTGCCAGCAGGGGGACAGGGGTTGGTTATGGCTACACCTTC	CASRGTGVGYGYTF
TRBV5-1	TRBJ2-1	few	TRBD1	TGCGCCAGCAGCTACGGGACAGGTGGTAATGAGCAGTTCTTC	CASSYGTGGNEQFF
TRBV5-1	TRBJ2-7	NA	TRBD1	TGCGCCAGCAGCGAGGGCGGACAGGCTTCCTCCTACGAGCAGTACTTC	CASSEGGQASSYEQYF
TRBV11-2	TRBJ2-7	NA	TRBD1	TGTGCCAGCAGCACCCACAGGGGAGTAAGCGAGCAGTACTTC	CASSTHRGVSEQYF
TRBV24-1	TRBJ2-4	NA	NA	TGTGCCACCCTGGAGTCATCCAAAAACATTCAGTACTTC	CATLESSKNIQYF
TRBV20-1	TRBJ1-3	NA	NA	TGCAGTGCTAGAAGCGGGCACACCATATATTTT	CSARSGHTIYF
TRBV11-2	TRBJ1-5	NA	TRBD1	TGTGCCAGCAGCTCCGGGACAGGGGAACAGCAGCCCCAGCATTTT	CASSSGTGEQQPQHF
TRBV6-5	TRBJ2-1	NA	TRBD2	TGTGCCAGCAGCCCGCTAGCGGGAGTATCGAATGAGCAGTTCTTC	CASSPLAGVSNEQFF
TRBV28	TRBJ2-2	NA	NA	TGTGCCAGCAGTTTGGCTAGCCACGGGGAGCTGTTTTTT	CASSLASHGELFF
TRBV29-1	TRBJ2-1	NA	TRBD2	TGCAGCGTTGATACCGGGAGGGCCATAAATGAGCAGTTCTTC	CSVDTGRAINEQFF
TRBV7-9	TRBJ1-3	NA	TRBD1	TGTGCCAGCAGCTTGGGACAGGGGTCCCGCTCTGGAAACACCATATATTTT	CASSLGQGSRSGNTIYF
TRBV11-2	TRBJ1-6	NA	NA	TGTGCCAGCAGCTCCTACCTTAATTCACCCCTCCACTTT	CASSSYLNSPLHF
TRBV9	TRBJ2-1	once	NA	TGTGCCAGCAGCGTAAACCCGGGAGCCAACAATGAGCAGTTCTTC	CASSVNPGANNEQFF
TRBV27	TRBJ1-2	NA	TRBD1	TGTGCCAGCAGCAAGAGACAGGGATCGAACTATGGCTACACCTTC	CASSKRQGSNYGYTF
TRBV3-1/TRBV3-2	TRBJ2-6	NA	TRBD1	TGTGCCAGCAGGGGGGACAGGGGCACTGGGGCCAACGTCCTGACTTTC	CASRGDRGTGANVLTF
TRBV6-5	TRBJ1-6	NA	TRBD1	TGTGCCAGCAGTTACCGACAGGGGTCGAATTCACCCCTCCACTTT	CASSYRQGSNSPLHF
TRBV19	TRBJ1-2	NA	TRBD1	TGTGCCAGTACCGAGGGGGCAGCTAACTATGGCTACACCTTC	CASTEGAANYGYTF
TRBV12-3/TRBV12-4	TRBJ2-7	NA	NA	TGTGCCAGCAGTTTTTTAGGGGCCCGGGAGCAGTACTTC	CASSFLGAREQYF
TRBV28	TRBJ2-1	NA	TRBD2	TGTGCCAGCAGTTTAAGTAGCGGGAGTTGGTTGCGGGGCTCCTACAATGAGCAGTTCTTC	CASSLSSGSWLRGSYNEQFF